The 18 T cell receptor beta chains presented below share a single source sample, sequenced in a study of shared clonotypes between healthy human individuals. CD45RO-negative CD8 cells positively selected for CCR7 made up the naive population, which excluded terminally differentiated effector memory CD45RA+ cells. Profiled with immunoSEQ multiplex PCR; TCRdb holds only in-frame clones, not every one. The table lists roughly 1,800,000 clones, around 96% of them singletons. Sequencing input: naive CD8+ T cells sorted from blood. These receptors all stem from a young man in good health.

Note on this clone: Different DNA sequences within this sample yield the same CDR3. The gene calls are TRBV7-9 and TRBJ1-1; D is perhaps TRBD1 (6 bases). Per germline, CDR1 SEHNR and CDR2 FQNEAQ (reference sequence). V was clipped by 1 base and J by 2 bases, with 11 bases between them. The length of the CDR3 is 15 residues. Here the CDR3 DNA reads TGTGCCAGCAGCTTAGGAGGGGGTGGAAACACTGAAGCTTTCTTT. This sequence encodes CASSLGGGGNTEAFF. The full variable domain, completed using reference TRBV7-9 and TRBJ1-1, is DTGVSQNPRHKITKRGQNVTFRCDPISEHNRLYWYRQTLGQGPEFLTYFQNEAQLEKSRLLSDRFSAERPKGSFSTLEIQRTEQGDSAMYLCASSLGGGGNTEAFFGQGTRLTVV.

The chain has TRBV14 and TRBJ2-3, with 16 bases identical to TRBD2. The CDR3 is 15 amino acids. Germline values: CDR1 SGHDN, CDR2 FVKESK. V trimming: 5 bases; J trimming: 10 bases; junction bases outside the gene matches: 6. The CDR3 nucleotides read TGTGCCAGCAGCACCGGGACTAGCGGGAGGGCCTCGCAGTATTTT. Its translation: CASSTGTSGRASQYF.

This CDR3 reads CATSPGTGFGYEQYF. The CDR3 DNA follows: TGTGCCACGTCCCCCGGGACAGGGTTTGGCTACGAGCAGTACTTC. This rearrangement joins TRBV19 to TRBJ2-7; TRBD1 agrees at 9 bases. Per the germline V gene, CDR1 is LNHDA and CDR2 is SQIVND (reference sequence). The CDR3 totals 15 residues. V trimming: 10 bases; J trimming: 3 bases; junction bases outside the gene matches: 13.

Turning to this clone: The sample holds other DNA sequences that translate to the same CDR3. V usage is TRBV11-2 and J usage is TRBJ2-7, with D uncertain. CDR1 SGHAT and CDR2 FQNNGV come from the germline V gene. The CDR3 has 14 amino acids. Trimming removed 1 base from V and 0 bases from J, with 7 bases in between. The CDR3 bases are TGTGCCAGCAGCTTAGTATCCAGCTCCTACGAGCAGTACTTC. Encoded protein: CASSLVSSSYEQYF.

V and J are TRBV5-4 and TRBJ1-6, with D perhaps matching TRBD1 (6 bases). In germline, CDR1 is SGHNT, CDR2 YYREEE (reference sequence). V was clipped by 1 base and J by 4 bases, with 18 bases between them. The length of the CDR3 is 18 residues. The CDR3 DNA is TGTGCCAGCAGCTTGCGGGGTGGGACACAATCTTATAATTCACCCCTCCACTTT. It encodes CASSLRGGTQSYNSPLHF.

The DNA of the CDR3 is TGTGCCAGCAGCTCTAGCGGGGGAGCGGCACTCATCTACAATGAGCAGTTCTTC. This codes for CASSSSGGAALIYNEQFF. This sequence joins TRBV7-9 and TRBJ2-1, with 10 positions matching TRBD2. With V trimmed by 4 bases and J by 3 bases, 12 bases remained unmatched. Germline CDR1 reads SEHNR; CDR2 reads FQNEAQ (reference sequence). The CDR3 is made up of 18 amino acids.

The CDR3 DNA sequence: TGTGCCAGCAGCTTAGCTTACCAGGAGGTTAACTATGGCTACACCTTC. Amino acids: CASSLAYQEVNYGYTF. The chain links TRBV7-9 to TRBJ1-2; D is uncertain. Trimming shortened V by 0 bases and J by 1 base, and 12 bases separated the two germline ends. Germline V CDR1 and CDR2: SEHNR, FQNEAQ (reference sequence). This CDR3 has 16 residues.

Comments on this clone: Other DNA sequences in this sample translate to the same CDR3. This chain joins TRBV5-4 and TRBJ2-7, with D perhaps assigned TRBD1 or TRBD2 (5 bases each). There are 14 residues in the CDR3. The ends were cut back, 3 bases at V and 2 bases at J, with 12 bases in the middle. From germline, CDR1 is SGHNT and CDR2 YYREEE (reference sequence). Here the CDR3 reads CASSSRDGTYEQYF. Written as DNA, the CDR3 is TGTGCCAGCAGCTCCCGGGACGGGACCTACGAGCAGTACTTC.

CDR3 sequence reads: CASSLSRAREQFF. Written as DNA, the CDR3 is TGTGCCAGCAGCTTGTCCAGGGCGCGGGAGCAGTTCTTC. This chain uses TRBV5-6 with TRBJ2-1; D may be TRBD1 (5 bases). The CDR3 sequence is 13 residues long. Trimming took off 1 base at V and 10 bases at J, with 12 bases between the two ends. Germline CDR1 SGHDT, CDR2 YYEEEE.

J is TRBJ2-1 and V is TRBV19, with 8 bases matching TRBD1. CDR3 length: 12 residues. Germline V lookup: CDR1 LNHDA, CDR2 SQIVND (reference sequence). In nucleotides, the CDR3 is TGTGGGACAGGGTCCCCTTACAATGAGCAGTTCTTC. It specifies CGTGSPYNEQFF.

Of note for this clone: Sequence at one end of the junction differs from germline and may be a read error. The chain couples TRBV19 to TRBJ2-7; TRBD1 agrees at 9 bases. Germline V lookup: CDR1 LNHDA, CDR2 SQIVND (reference sequence). This CDR3 has 14 amino acids. CDR3 amino acids: CAISWTGATYEQYF. The CDR3 region has the DNA TGTGCCATTAGTTGGACAGGGGCAACCTACGAGCAGTACTTC. Based on the CDR3 plus reference TRBV19 and TRBJ2-7, the full variable domain is DGGITQSPKYLFRKEGQNVTLSCEQNLNHDAMYWYRQDPGQGLRLIYYSQIVNDFQKGDIAEGYSVSREKKESFPLTVTSAQKNPTAFYLCAISWTGATYEQYFGPGTRLTVT.

J is TRBJ2-7 and V is TRBV28; no clear D gene. The germline CDR1 and CDR2 sequences are MDHEN and SYDVKM. This CDR3 has 11 amino acids. V lost 5 bases, J lost 4 bases, and 6 bases lay in between. As DNA, the CDR3 is TGTGCCAGCAGTATAAGTTACGAGCAGTACTTC. Amino acid sequence: CASSISYEQYF.

The gene calls are TRBV5-1 and TRBJ2-7; TRBD1 matches at 9 bases. The CDR3 runs 15 residues. Germline V gene sequence: CDR1 SGHRS, CDR2 YFSETQ. The junction had 6 bases not matched to a gene; V was cut back by 2 bases and J by 3 bases. The CDR3 spells CASSLRGQGVYEQYF. CDR3 in DNA: TGCGCCAGCAGCTTAAGGGGACAGGGAGTCTACGAGCAGTACTTC. Together with reference TRBV5-1 and TRBJ2-7, the CDR3 gives the full variable domain: KAGVTQTPRYLIKTRGQQVTLSCSPISGHRSVSWYQQTPGQGLQFLFEYFSETQRNKGNFPGRFSGRQFSNSRSEMNVSTLELGDSALYLCASSLRGQGVYEQYFGPGTRLTVT.

J is TRBJ1-5 and V is TRBV7-2; D is unresolved. Germline V gene data show CDR1 as SGHTA and CDR2 as FQGNSA. Trimming cost V 5 bases and J 0 bases, with 8 bases left between them. The CDR3 runs to 14 residues. The CDR3 loop reads CASSRDGSNQPQHF. The CDR3 nucleotides read TGTGCCAGCAGCCGAGACGGTAGCAATCAGCCCCAGCATTTT.

The rearrangement uses TRBV4-1 and TRBJ1-4; D is perhaps TRBD1 (5 bases). The V end lost 0 bases, the J end lost 11 bases, and 16 bases lay between the germline ends. CDR3 length: 15 residues. In germline, CDR1 is MGHRA, CDR2 YSYEKL. For the CDR3, the DNA is TGCGCCAGCAGCCAAGATGGGGGTGCGGGCGAGAAACTGTTTTTT. Its protein is CASSQDGGAGEKLFF.

The chain couples TRBV4-3 to TRBJ2-3, with TRBD2 identical over 11 bases. V lost 8 bases, J lost 0 bases, and 10 bases stayed unmatched. The CDR3 consists of 17 residues. Germline V gene sequence: CDR1 LGHNA, CDR2 YSLEER. CDR3 sequence: CASEIPGLAVSTDTQYF. CDR3 nucleotide sequence: TGCGCCAGCGAGATTCCGGGACTAGCGGTTAGCACAGATACGCAGTATTTT.

The V gene is TRBV15, the J gene TRBJ2-7; tentatively, D is TRBD1 (5 bases). The germline V and J ends were trimmed by 5 bases and 2 bases, with 10 bases remaining between them. Per germline, CDR1 LNHNV and CDR2 YYDKDF (reference sequence). The CDR3 has 13 amino acids. The DNA for the CDR3 is TGTGCCACCAGCCAGGGCAGAACCTACGAGCAGTACTTC. Amino acid sequence: CATSQGRTYEQYF.

Concerning this clone: The sample holds other DNA sequences that translate to the same CDR3. This chain links TRBV19 with TRBJ2-3; D remains unclear. The CDR3 runs to 14 residues. Trimming took off 3 bases at V and 0 bases at J, with 7 bases between the two ends. The germline V gene encodes CDR1 LNHDA and CDR2 SQIVND (reference sequence). CDR3 DNA: TGTGCCAGTAGTATTATGGGGAGCACAGATACGCAGTATTTT. This sequence encodes CASSIMGSTDTQYF.